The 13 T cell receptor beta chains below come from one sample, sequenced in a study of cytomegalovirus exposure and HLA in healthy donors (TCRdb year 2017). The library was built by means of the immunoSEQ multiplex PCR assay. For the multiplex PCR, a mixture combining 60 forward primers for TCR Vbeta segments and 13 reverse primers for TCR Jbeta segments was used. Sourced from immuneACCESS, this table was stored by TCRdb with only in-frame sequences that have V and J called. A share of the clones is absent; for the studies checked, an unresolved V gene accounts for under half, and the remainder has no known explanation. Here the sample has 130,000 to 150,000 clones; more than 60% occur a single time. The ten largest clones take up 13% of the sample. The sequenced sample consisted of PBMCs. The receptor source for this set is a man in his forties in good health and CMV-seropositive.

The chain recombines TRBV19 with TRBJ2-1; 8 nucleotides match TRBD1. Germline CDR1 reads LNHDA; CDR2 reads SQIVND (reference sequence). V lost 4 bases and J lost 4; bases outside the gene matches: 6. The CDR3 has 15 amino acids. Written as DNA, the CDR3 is TGTGCCAGTAGTACACCGGGACAGGCGTACAATGAGCAGTTCTTC. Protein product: CASSTPGQAYNEQFF. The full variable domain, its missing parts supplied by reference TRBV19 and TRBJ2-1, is DGGITQSPKYLFRKEGQNVTLSCEQNLNHDAMYWYRQDPGQGLRLIYYSQIVNDFQKGDIAEGYSVSREKKESFPLTVTSAQKNPTAFYLCASSTPGQAYNEQFFGPGTRLTVL.

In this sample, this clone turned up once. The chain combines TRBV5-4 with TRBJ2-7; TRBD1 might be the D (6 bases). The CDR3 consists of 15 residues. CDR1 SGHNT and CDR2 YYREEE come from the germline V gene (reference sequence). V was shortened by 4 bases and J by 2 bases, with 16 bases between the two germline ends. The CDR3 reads CASSPQGKEAYEQYF. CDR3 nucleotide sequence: TGTGCCAGCAGCCCGCAGGGGAAAGAGGCCTACGAGCAGTACTTC. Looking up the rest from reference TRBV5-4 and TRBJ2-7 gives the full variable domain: ETGVTQSPTHLIKTRGQQVTLRCSSQSGHNTVSWYQQALGQGPQFIFQYYREEENGRGNFPPRFSGLQFPNYSSELNVNALELDDSALYLCASSPQGKEAYEQYFGPGTRLTVT.

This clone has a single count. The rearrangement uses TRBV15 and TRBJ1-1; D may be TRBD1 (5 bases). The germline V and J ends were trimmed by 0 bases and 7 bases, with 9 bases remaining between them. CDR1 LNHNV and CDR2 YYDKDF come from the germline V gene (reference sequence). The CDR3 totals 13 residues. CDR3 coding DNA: TGTGCCACCAGCAGAGACCCGACAGATGAAGCTTTCTTT. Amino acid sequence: CATSRDPTDEAFF.

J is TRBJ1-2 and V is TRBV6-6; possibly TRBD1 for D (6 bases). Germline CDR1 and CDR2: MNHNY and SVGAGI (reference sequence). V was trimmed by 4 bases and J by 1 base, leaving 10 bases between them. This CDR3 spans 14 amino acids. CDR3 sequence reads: CASSSQGSNYGYTF. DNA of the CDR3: TGTGCCAGCAGTTCTCAGGGGAGTAACTATGGCTACACCTTC.

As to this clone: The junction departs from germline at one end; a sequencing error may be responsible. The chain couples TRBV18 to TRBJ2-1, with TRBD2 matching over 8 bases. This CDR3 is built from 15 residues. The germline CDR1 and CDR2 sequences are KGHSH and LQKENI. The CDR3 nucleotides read TGTGCCAGCTCCCCACTAGCGGTTTCCTACAATGAGCAGTTCTTC. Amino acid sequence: CASSPLAVSYNEQFF. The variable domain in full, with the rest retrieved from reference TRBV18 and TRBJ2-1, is NAGVMQNPRHLVRRRGQEARLRCSPMKGHSHVYWYRQLPEEGLKFMVYLQKENIIDESGMPKERFSAEFPKEGPSILRIQQVVRGDSAAYFCASSPLAVSYNEQFFGPGTRLTVL.

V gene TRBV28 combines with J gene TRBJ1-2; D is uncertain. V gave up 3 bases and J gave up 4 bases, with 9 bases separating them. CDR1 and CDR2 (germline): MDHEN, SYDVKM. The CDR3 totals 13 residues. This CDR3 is CASSLGSFYGYTF. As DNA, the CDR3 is TGTGCCAGCAGTTTGGGCTCCTTCTATGGCTACACCTTC.

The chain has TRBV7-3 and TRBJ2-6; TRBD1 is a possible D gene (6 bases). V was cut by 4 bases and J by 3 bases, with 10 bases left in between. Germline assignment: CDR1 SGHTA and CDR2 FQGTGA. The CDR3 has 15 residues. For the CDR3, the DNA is TGTGCCAGCAGCTCCGGACAGTTTGGGGCCAACGTCCTGACTTTC. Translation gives CASSSGQFGANVLTF.

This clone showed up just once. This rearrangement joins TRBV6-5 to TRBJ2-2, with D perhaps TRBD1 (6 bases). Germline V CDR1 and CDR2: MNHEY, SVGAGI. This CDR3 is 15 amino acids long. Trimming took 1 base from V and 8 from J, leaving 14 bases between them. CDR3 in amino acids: CASSYYLGAQGELFF. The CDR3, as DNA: TGTGCCAGCAGTTACTACCTGGGGGCGCAAGGGGAGCTGTTTTTT.

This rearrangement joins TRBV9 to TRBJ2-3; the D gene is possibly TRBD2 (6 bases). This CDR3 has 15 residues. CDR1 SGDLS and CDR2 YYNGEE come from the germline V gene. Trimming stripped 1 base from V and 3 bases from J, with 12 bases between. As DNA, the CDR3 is TGTGCCAGCAGCGTATTTTCGGGGGATACAGATACGCAGTATTTT. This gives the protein CASSVFSGDTDTQYF.

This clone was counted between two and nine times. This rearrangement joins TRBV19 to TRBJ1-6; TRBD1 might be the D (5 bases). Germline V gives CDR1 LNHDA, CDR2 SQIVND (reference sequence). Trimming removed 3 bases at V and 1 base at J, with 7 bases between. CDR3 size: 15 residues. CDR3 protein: CASSMGPSYNSPLHF. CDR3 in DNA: TGTGCCAGTAGTATGGGGCCTTCCTATAATTCACCCCTCCACTTT. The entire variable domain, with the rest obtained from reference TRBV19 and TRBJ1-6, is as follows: DGGITQSPKYLFRKEGQNVTLSCEQNLNHDAMYWYRQDPGQGLRLIYYSQIVNDFQKGDIAEGYSVSREKKESFPLTVTSAQKNPTAFYLCASSMGPSYNSPLHFGNGTRLTVT.

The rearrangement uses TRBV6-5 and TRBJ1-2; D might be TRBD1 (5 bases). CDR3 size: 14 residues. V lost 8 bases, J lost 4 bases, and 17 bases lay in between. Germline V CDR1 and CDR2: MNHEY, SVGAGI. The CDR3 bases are TGTGCCAGCGGCAGGGAACGGATGCCCTATGGCTACACCTTC. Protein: CASGRERMPYGYTF.

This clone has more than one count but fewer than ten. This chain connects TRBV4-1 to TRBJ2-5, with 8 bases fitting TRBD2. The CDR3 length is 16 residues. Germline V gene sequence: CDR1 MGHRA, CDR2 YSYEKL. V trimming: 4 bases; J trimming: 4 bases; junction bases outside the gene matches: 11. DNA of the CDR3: TGCGCCAGCAGCCCCCTAGGGGGGACTAGTGGAGAGACCCAGTACTTC. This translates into CASSPLGGTSGETQYF.

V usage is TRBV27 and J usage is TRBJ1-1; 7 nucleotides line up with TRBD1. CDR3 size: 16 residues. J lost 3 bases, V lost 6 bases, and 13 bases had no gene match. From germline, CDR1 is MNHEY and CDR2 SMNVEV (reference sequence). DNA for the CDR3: TGTGCCAGCAGATCAATCCTACAGGGGAGGCACACTGAAGCTTTCTTT. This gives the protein CASRSILQGRHTEAFF.